What follows describes a single TCR beta chain. The antigen is unknown. It was with a sample-barcoded 5' primer and a J-beta primer mix that a second PCR of roughly 7 to 12 cycles was run. TCRdb redid the calling of the 5' RACE reads with MiXCR, one entry per CDR3 protein. The table lists roughly 800,000 distinct CDR3 sequences, roughly 60% of them singletons, with 22% in the top ten. The CDR3 runs to 16 residues. CDR1 is SQVTM, CDR2 ANQGSEA, per germline. The junction had 12 bases not matched to a gene; V was cut back by 5 bases and J by 3 bases. The sample belongs to a study of blood T cells in healthy people across ages. At the level of the study: Through template switching, about one barcoded beta molecule was captured per two T cells, as measured in model experiments. Findings and caveats of the study: A roughly linear fall in TCR beta diversity per million T cells was seen with increasing age.

Material for sequencing was blood. The chain uses TRBV29-1 and TRBJ2-3, with 9 positions matching TRBD1. The clonotype originates from a man under 40 in good health. CDR3 nucleotides: TGCAGCGTTCCTAGAGGCGGGACAGGGAAGACAGATACGCAGTATTTT. This encodes CSVPRGGTGKTDTQYF.